A single sample gave rise to the 32 T cell receptor beta chains below, sequenced in a study of memory CD4+ T cells and cytomegalovirus serostatus. The sort gate was single viable CD3+CD4+CD8-CD45RO+ cells for memory CD4+ T cells. Data came from immunoSEQ multiplex PCR; TCRdb stores just in-frame clones and leaves some out. The sample yields about 96,000 clones, over 70% seen once. Material for sequencing was memory CD4+ T cells from blood. Receptors originate from an adult in good health and CMV-seropositive.

The CDR3 spells CASSLTEGQPQHF. The CDR3 region has the DNA TGTGCCAGCAGCTTAACGGAGGGCCAGCCCCAGCATTTT. V is TRBV7-3 and J is TRBJ1-5, with D unclear. Germline loops: CDR1 SGHTA, CDR2 FQGTGA. The CDR3 spans 13 residues. Deletions cut 0 bases from V and 7 bases from J, with 7 bases between.

The chain is built from TRBV5-1 and TRBJ2-3; D uncertain. Trimming removed 4 bases at V and 4 bases at J, with 13 bases between. The germline V gene has CDR1 SGHRS and CDR2 YFSETQ. This CDR3 contains 14 residues. CDR3 nucleotide sequence: TGCGCCAGCAGCCTCCAACCCTTCCCAGATACGCAGTATTTT. Translating it yields CASSLQPFPDTQYF.

The chain uses TRBV6-1 and TRBJ2-7; possibly TRBD2 for D (6 bases). The V gene's germline CDR1 is MNHNS and CDR2 SASEGT. Trimming took 2 bases from V and 6 from J, leaving 17 bases between them. This CDR3 region has 15 residues. CDR3 DNA sequence: TGTGCCAGCAGTGAATTGGACTATCCCCCCTTCGAGCAGTACTTC. Translation gives CASSELDYPPFEQYF.

In this sample, this clone turned up once. V and J are TRBV6-6 and TRBJ2-1, with TRBD2 matching 16 bases. The CDR3 loop spans 15 amino acids. V lost 6 bases and J lost 6; bases outside the gene matches: 2. Germline V gene lookup returns CDR1 MNHNY and CDR2 SVGAGI (reference sequence). The CDR3 loop reads CASRGTSGRANEQFF. In nucleotides, the CDR3 is TGTGCCAGCAGGGGGACTAGCGGGAGGGCCAATGAGCAGTTCTTC.

The gene calls are TRBV29-1 and TRBJ2-1; no firm D call. Germline values: CDR1 SQVTM, CDR2 ANQGSEA. Deletions cut 5 bases from V and 1 base from J, with 15 bases between. This CDR3 comprises 15 residues. The DNA for the CDR3 is TGCAGCGTTCGAGCAACGGCAGGTTCCTACAATGAGCAGTTCTTC. Translated, it gives CSVRATAGSYNEQFF.

The V and J genes are TRBV7-2 and TRBJ1-1; D is undetermined. CDR1 and CDR2 from the germline V gene are SGHTA and FQGNSA. V lost 5 bases to trimming and J lost 3 bases, with 4 bases between them. There are 11 residues in the CDR3. The chain's CDR3 is CASSLYTEAFF. The CDR3 nucleotides read TGTGCCAGCAGCCTGTACACTGAAGCTTTCTTT.

V is TRBV10-2 and J is TRBJ2-7; the match to TRBD1 covers 8 bases. Per germline, CDR1 WSHSY and CDR2 SAAADI. CDR3 length: 16 amino acids. Trimming at V came to 2 bases and at J to 5 bases, leaving 11 bases not matched to a gene. This CDR3 reads CASSEVTGGNFHEQYF. CDR3 DNA: TGCGCCAGCAGTGAGGTCACAGGGGGGAACTTTCACGAGCAGTACTTC.

This clone came up once. CDR3 protein: CASRGPVGPSKCEQYF. In DNA form, the CDR3 reads TGTGCCAGCAGGGGACCAGTTGGGCCCTCTAAGTGCGAGCAGTACTTC. The chain recombines TRBV6-4 with TRBJ2-7; possibly TRBD1 or TRBD2 for D (5 bases each). The CDR3 is made up of 16 amino acids. Trimming stripped 6 bases from V and 6 bases from J, with 24 bases between. The germline CDR1 and CDR2 sequences are MRHNA and SNTAGT.

The chain employs TRBV27 and TRBJ1-2; D may be TRBD1 (6 bases). Looked up from germline, CDR1 is MNHEY and CDR2 is SMNVEV (reference sequence). V lost 2 bases, J lost 5 bases, and 9 bases lay in between. The CDR3 runs 13 residues. CDR3 residues: CASSLEGGYGYTF. The CDR3 bases are TGTGCCAGCAGTTTAGAAGGGGGATATGGCTACACCTTC.

The chain links TRBV5-4 to TRBJ2-5; D might be TRBD2 (5 bases). V gave up 0 bases and J gave up 1 base, with 7 bases separating them. The CDR3 extends over 14 amino acids. The germline CDR1 and CDR2 sequences are SGHNT and YYREEE (reference sequence). The CDR3 region is CASSLGGVQETQYF. The CDR3 region has the DNA TGTGCCAGCAGCTTGGGGGGAGTCCAAGAGACCCAGTACTTC.

This clone was counted once. The genes are TRBV5-1 and TRBJ1-3, with a possible D match to TRBD1 (5 bases). The CDR3 sequence is 15 residues long. V dropped 5 bases and J dropped 0 bases, with 12 bases sitting between them. Per the germline V gene, CDR1 is SGHRS and CDR2 is YFSETQ. CDR3 in amino acids: CASRGGTDSGNTIYF. The CDR3 DNA follows: TGCGCCAGCAGGGGGGGAACAGACTCTGGAAACACCATATATTTT.

The genes are TRBV7-3 and TRBJ2-3, with a tentative D call TRBD2 (5 bases). The CDR3 is 14 residues long. CDR1 is SGHTA and CDR2 is FQGTGA in the germline V gene. The V gene lost 4 bases and the J gene lost 6 bases, with 14 bases spanning the gap. This CDR3 reads CASSSSGFRDTQYF. The DNA of the CDR3 is TGTGCCAGCAGCTCATCGGGGTTTAGGGATACGCAGTATTTT.

CDR3 protein: CASSGGGRLSSYNSPLHF. The CDR3 DNA is TGTGCCAGCAGCGGCGGTGGCAGGCTCTCCTCCTATAATTCACCCCTCCACTTT. V gene TRBV7-9 combines with J gene TRBJ1-6; D is ambiguous. CDR1 is SEHNR, CDR2 FQNEAQ, per germline (reference sequence). Between the trimmed V and J ends, which lost 5 bases and 0 bases, there was a span of 17 bases. The CDR3 has 18 amino acids.

This rearrangement joins TRBV5-4 to TRBJ1-2, with D unresolved. The ends were cut back, 7 bases at V and 3 bases at J, with 13 bases in the middle. This CDR3 is built from 13 residues. Per germline, CDR1 SGHNT and CDR2 YYREEE (reference sequence). The CDR3 nucleotides are TGTGCCAGCTGGGCGACGGGATACTATGGCTACACCTTC. It codes for CASWATGYYGYTF.

This chain uses TRBV2 with TRBJ2-2; 12 bases line up with TRBD2. With 5 bases clipped from V and 4 bases from J, the junction kept 2 bases outside the gene matches. The V gene's germline CDR1 is SNHLY and CDR2 FYNNEI. The CDR3 consists of 15 residues. This CDR3 reads CASSPTSGSTGELFF. Written as DNA, the CDR3 is TGTGCCAGCAGTCCGACTAGCGGGAGCACCGGGGAGCTGTTTTTT. The entire variable domain, with the rest obtained from reference TRBV2 and TRBJ2-2, is as follows: EPEVTQTPSHQVTQMGQEVILRCVPISNHLYFYWYRQILGQKVEFLVSFYNNEISEKSEIFDDQFSVERPDGSNFTLKIRSTKLEDSAMYFCASSPTSGSTGELFFGEGSRLTVL.

This chain uses TRBV5-4 with TRBJ2-3, with D uncertain. This CDR3 has 15 amino acids. Per the germline V gene, CDR1 is SGHNT and CDR2 is YYREEE (reference sequence). The V end lost 0 bases, the J end lost 4 bases, and 12 bases lay between the germline ends. CDR3 sequence: CASSLAVSPADTQYF. As DNA, the CDR3 is TGTGCCAGCAGCTTGGCCGTCAGCCCTGCAGATACGCAGTATTTT. Using reference TRBV5-4 and TRBJ2-3 for the parts outside the CDR3, the full variable domain is ETGVTQSPTHLIKTRGQQVTLRCSSQSGHNTVSWYQQALGQGPQFIFQYYREEENGRGNFPPRFSGLQFPNYSSELNVNALELDDSALYLCASSLAVSPADTQYFGPGTRLTVL.

The chain employs TRBV28 and TRBJ1-5; D not resolved. Germline CDR1 and CDR2: MDHEN and SYDVKM. The CDR3 runs to 14 residues. Deletions cut 2 bases from V and 3 bases from J, with 8 bases between. The CDR3 DNA is TGTGCCAGCAGTTTAAGGCAGGACAATCAGCCCCAGCATTTT. Amino acid sequence: CASSLRQDNQPQHF.

The chain joins TRBV7-8 to TRBJ2-3, with 8 bases identical to TRBD1. CDR3 length: 14 amino acids. Trimming took 5 bases from V and 1 from J; bases not matched to a gene: 2. Germline CDR1 is SGHVS and CDR2 is FQNEAQ. CDR3 in DNA: TGTGCCAGCAGCGAGGGACAGGGCACAGATACGCAGTATTTT. Encoded protein: CASSEGQGTDTQYF.

This clone was seen a few times. CDR3 in amino acids: CASSYSNERVDNEQFF. In DNA, the CDR3 is TGTGCCAGCAGTTACTCGAATGAGCGGGTAGACAATGAGCAGTTCTTC. The V gene is TRBV6-5, the J gene TRBJ2-1, with D possibly TRBD2 on 6 matching bases. Germline V gene lookup returns CDR1 MNHEY and CDR2 SVGAGI. V was clipped by 0 bases and J by 5 bases, with 14 bases between them. The CDR3 loop spans 16 amino acids.

This clone was counted once. The chain links TRBV18 to TRBJ1-1; D unresolved. The CDR3 length is 14 residues. CDR1 is KGHSH, CDR2 LQKENI, per germline. V was clipped by 1 base and J by 3 bases, with 9 bases between them. The CDR3 bases are TGTGCCAGCTCACCACTCACGGGGTACACTGAAGCTTTCTTT. Its translation is CASSPLTGYTEAFF.

The J gene is TRBJ1-2, the V gene TRBV10-3, with D possibly TRBD1 on 6 matching bases. The length of the CDR3 is 12 residues. Germline CDR1 is ENHRY and CDR2 is SYGVKD. V was clipped by 7 bases and J by 3 bases, with 9 bases between them. This CDR3 reads CAINSGDYGYTF. CDR3 DNA sequence: TGTGCCATCAACTCAGGGGACTATGGCTACACCTTC.

The chain recombines TRBV27 with TRBJ2-3, with D possibly called TRBD1 or TRBD2 (6 bases each). V dropped 6 bases and J dropped 5 bases, with 18 bases sitting between them. The V gene's germline CDR1 is MNHEY and CDR2 SMNVEV (reference sequence). The CDR3 length is 15 residues. CDR3 loop: CASSPIGGAGDTQYF. CDR3 sequence (DNA): TGTGCCAGCAGCCCAATCGGGGGCGCGGGAGATACGCAGTATTTT.

The DNA for the CDR3 is TGTGCCAGCAGCGTAATTCACAGGGGCGGGGGTGAGCAGTTCTTC. This codes for CASSVIHRGGGEQFF. V is TRBV5-6 and J is TRBJ2-1; the D call may be TRBD1 or TRBD2 (7 bases each). V was trimmed by 4 bases and J by 9 bases, leaving 20 bases between them. CDR1 SGHDT and CDR2 YYEEEE come from the germline V gene. CDR3 length equals 15 residues.

V gene TRBV10-3 combines with J gene TRBJ2-7; 8 positions agree with TRBD2. Germline values: CDR1 ENHRY, CDR2 SYGVKD. CDR3 size: 15 residues. V dropped 4 bases and J dropped 3; count of bases not matched to a gene: 8. As DNA, the CDR3 is TGTGCCATCAGTGTAATCAGGCGGGGGGACTACGAGCAGTACTTC. Translated, it gives CAISVIRRGDYEQYF.

J is TRBJ1-1 and V is TRBV5-4; D is uncertain. This CDR3 has 15 residues. The germline V gene has CDR1 SGHNT and CDR2 YYREEE (reference sequence). V was cut by 3 bases and J by 1 base, with 13 bases left in between. The DNA of the CDR3 is TGTGCCAGCAGCTCTGGGAGGCAGACGAACACTGAAGCTTTCTTT. It is translated as CASSSGRQTNTEAFF.

This clone was counted between two and nine times. V usage is TRBV19 and J usage is TRBJ1-5, with D uncertain. The CDR3 runs 15 residues. Looked up from germline, CDR1 is LNHDA and CDR2 is SQIVND (reference sequence). Trimming pared 5 bases from V and 0 bases from J, leaving 11 bases between. CDR3 DNA: TGTGCCAGTAGTCCGGAAGGTTATAGCAATCAGCCCCAGCATTTT. Encoded protein: CASSPEGYSNQPQHF. Full variable domain (remainder filled in from reference TRBV19 and TRBJ1-5): DGGITQSPKYLFRKEGQNVTLSCEQNLNHDAMYWYRQDPGQGLRLIYYSQIVNDFQKGDIAEGYSVSREKKESFPLTVTSAQKNPTAFYLCASSPEGYSNQPQHFGDGTRLSIL.

The chain is built from TRBV7-2 and TRBJ2-3; either TRBD1 or TRBD2 may supply D (5 bases each). V shed 8 bases and J shed 2 bases, with 11 bases lying between them. Germline CDR1 SGHTA, CDR2 FQGNSA. The CDR3 extends over 13 amino acids. CDR3 amino acids: CASAEGTTDTQYF. CDR3 nucleotide sequence: TGTGCCAGCGCCGAAGGGACCACAGATACGCAGTATTTT.

The chain uses TRBV5-5 and TRBJ2-3; D may be TRBD2 (6 bases). Germline V CDR1 and CDR2: SGHKS, YYEKEE (reference sequence). This CDR3 is 17 amino acids long. V dropped 4 bases and J dropped 0 bases, with 18 bases sitting between them. In DNA form, the CDR3 reads TGTGCCAGCAGCAGCGGTACCGCGGGGCTAAGCACAGATACGCAGTATTTT. It codes for CASSSGTAGLSTDTQYF.

The rearrangement uses TRBV21-1 and TRBJ2-2; TRBD2, the table's D call, was not compared with the DNA. TRBV21-1 is a pseudogene locus. This CDR3 region has 17 residues. For the CDR3, the DNA is TGTGCCAGCAGCAAAGGGGTGGACTCTCGCTACACCGGGGAGCTGTTTTTT. Its translation is CASSKGVDSRYTGELFF.

This clone showed up just once. The chain carries TRBV18 and TRBJ1-1; 7 bases are shared with TRBD1. Per the germline V gene, CDR1 is KGHSH and CDR2 is LQKENI. There are 15 residues in the CDR3. The V segment lost 2 bases and the J segment 0 bases; nucleotides outside the gene matches: 3. The CDR3 bases are TGTGCCAGCTCACCAGGGACAGACGTGAACACTGAAGCTTTCTTT. It encodes CASSPGTDVNTEAFF.

This clone has only a few counts. The chain uses TRBV2 and TRBJ2-3; D is ambiguous. Trimming removed 0 bases from V and 1 base from J, with 2 bases in between. This CDR3 region has 13 residues. In germline, CDR1 is SNHLY, CDR2 FYNNEI. The CDR3 reads CASSEARTDTQYF. CDR3 DNA: TGTGCCAGCAGTGAAGCCCGCACAGATACGCAGTATTTT. The full variable domain, completed using reference TRBV2 and TRBJ2-3, is EPEVTQTPSHQVTQMGQEVILRCVPISNHLYFYWYRQILGQKVEFLVSFYNNEISEKSEIFDDQFSVERPDGSNFTLKIRSTKLEDSAMYFCASSEARTDTQYFGPGTRLTVL.

The gene calls are TRBV28 and TRBJ2-5; TRBD1 matches at 7 bases. CDR1 MDHEN and CDR2 SYDVKM come from the germline V gene. The CDR3 consists of 14 residues. The ends lost 5 bases at V and 4 bases at J; junction bases unmatched: 7. The CDR3 is CASSAPDRAETQYF. In DNA, the CDR3 is TGTGCCAGCAGTGCTCCTGACAGGGCAGAGACCCAGTACTTC.